This T cell receptor beta chain comes out of a study of identical twins. The V segment lost 10 bases and the J segment 0 bases; nucleotides outside the gene matches: 6. The CDR3 runs 14 residues. MiXCR, run by TCRdb on the 5' RACE reads, gives a single entry per CDR3 protein. The sample lists 550,000 to 700,000 distinct CDR3 sequences; around 21% were seen once. This clonotype was seen a handful of times. Separately, the same data were catalogued under a study of T cells expressing NK-cell markers.

J is TRBJ2-1 and V is TRBV12-3 or TRBV12-4, with 7 bases that match TRBD2. What was sequenced was PBMCs. The receptor was isolated from a woman younger than 30 in good health. In DNA form, the CDR3 reads TGTGCCATCCAGCGGGATAGCTCCTACAATGAGCAGTTCTTC. Amino acids: CAIQRDSSYNEQFF.